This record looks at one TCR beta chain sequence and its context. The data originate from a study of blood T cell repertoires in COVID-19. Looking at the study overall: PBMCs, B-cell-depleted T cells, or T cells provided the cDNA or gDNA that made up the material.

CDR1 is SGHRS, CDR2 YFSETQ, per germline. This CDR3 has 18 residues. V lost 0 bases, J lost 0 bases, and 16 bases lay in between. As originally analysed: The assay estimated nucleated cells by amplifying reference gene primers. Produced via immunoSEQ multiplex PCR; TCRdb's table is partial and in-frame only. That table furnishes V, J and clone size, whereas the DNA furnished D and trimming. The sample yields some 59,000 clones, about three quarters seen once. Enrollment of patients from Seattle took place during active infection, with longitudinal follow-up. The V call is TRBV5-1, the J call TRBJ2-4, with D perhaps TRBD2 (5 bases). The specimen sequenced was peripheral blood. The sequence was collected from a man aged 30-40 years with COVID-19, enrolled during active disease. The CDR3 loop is CASSLVPLSGLAKNIQYF. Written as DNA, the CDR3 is TGCGCCAGCAGCTTGGTACCTCTTTCGGGGTTAGCCAAAAACATTCAGTACTTC.